These 21 T cell receptor beta chains were sequenced from one sample in a study of cytomegalovirus exposure and HLA in healthy donors. Clones were sequenced by immunoSEQ multiplex PCR, and TCRdb holds only the in-frame ones, with some missing. The repertoire consists of approximately 300,000 clones, with about 85% occurring once and the leading ten covering roughly 1.2%. Sample: PBMCs. The receptors stem from a woman aged 30 to 39 in good health and CMV-seropositive.

This chain links TRBV7-8 with TRBJ1-5, with D perhaps matching TRBD1 (5 bases). Germline V gene lookup returns CDR1 SGHVS and CDR2 FQNEAQ. This CDR3 has 14 residues. V gave up 4 bases and J gave up 4 bases, with 11 bases separating them. CDR3 protein: CASSWGGPNQPQHF. The CDR3 coding sequence is TGTGCCAGCAGCTGGGGGGGTCCTAATCAGCCCCAGCATTTT.

The chain links TRBV5-1 to TRBJ2-1; D is possibly TRBD2 (5 bases). Trimming removed 0 bases from V and 2 bases from J, with 6 bases in between. The germline V gene has CDR1 SGHRS and CDR2 YFSETQ. The CDR3 has 14 amino acids. This CDR3 reads CASSLERAYNEQFF. The CDR3 DNA is TGCGCCAGCAGCTTGGAGAGGGCCTACAATGAGCAGTTCTTC.

This chain connects TRBV6-5 to TRBJ1-5, with a tentative D call TRBD1 (5 bases). The CDR3 contains 15 residues. Trimming stripped 2 bases from V and 4 bases from J, with 12 bases between. The germline V gene has CDR1 MNHEY and CDR2 SVGAGI. CDR3 loop: CASSYVAGRNQPQHF. The DNA for the CDR3 is TGTGCCAGCAGTTACGTCGCGGGGCGAAATCAGCCCCAGCATTTT.

This chain connects TRBV7-9 to TRBJ2-6; no firm D call. The length of the CDR3 is 15 residues. Per germline, CDR1 SEHNR and CDR2 FQNEAQ (reference sequence). Trimming took off 5 bases at V and 0 bases at J, with 8 bases between the two ends. CDR3 sequence: CASSPHSSGANVLTF. The CDR3 nucleotides read TGTGCCAGCAGCCCGCACTCCTCTGGGGCCAACGTCCTGACTTTC.

The chain joins TRBV6-4 to TRBJ2-7; 11 bases are shared with TRBD2. CDR3 length: 14 residues. J was trimmed by 4 bases and V by 4 bases; bases with no gene match: 3. Germline V gene sequence: CDR1 MRHNA, CDR2 SNTAGT. The CDR3 nucleotides are TGTGCCAGCAGTGCCACTAGCGGGAGATACGAGCAGTACTTC. This gives the protein CASSATSGRYEQYF.

This clone was seen a handful of times. The chain carries TRBV5-1 and TRBJ2-5, with a weak D call TRBD1 (5 bases). This CDR3 has 14 residues. The V gene lost 1 base and the J gene lost 5 bases, with 12 bases spanning the gap. Germline values: CDR1 SGHRS, CDR2 YFSETQ. The CDR3 loop is CASSLYQGTETQYF. CDR3 nucleotides: TGCGCCAGCAGCTTGTATCAGGGTACGGAGACCCAGTACTTC.

The V and J genes are TRBV5-1 and TRBJ1-1; D gene ambiguous. V gave up 5 bases and J gave up 1 base, with 3 bases separating them. There are 11 residues in the CDR3. The germline V gene has CDR1 SGHRS and CDR2 YFSETQ. DNA for the CDR3: TGCGCCAGCAGGACGAACACTGAAGCTTTCTTT. Translated, it gives CASRTNTEAFF.

V usage is TRBV5-1 and J usage is TRBJ2-5; 10 nucleotides agree with TRBD2. J lost 0 bases, V lost 3 bases, and 5 bases had no gene match. Germline-derived CDR1 and CDR2 are SGHRS and YFSETQ. This CDR3 contains 16 residues. The CDR3, as DNA: TGCGCCAGCAGCTCCGGACTAGCGGTATACCAAGAGACCCAGTACTTC. Protein: CASSSGLAVYQETQYF. Supplemented by reference TRBV5-1 and TRBJ2-5, the full variable domain reads KAGVTQTPRYLIKTRGQQVTLSCSPISGHRSVSWYQQTPGQGLQFLFEYFSETQRNKGNFPGRFSGRQFSNSRSEMNVSTLELGDSALYLCASSSGLAVYQETQYFGPGTRLLVL.

The rearrangement uses TRBV7-3 and TRBJ2-1; D gene uncertain. CDR1 is SGHTA and CDR2 is FQGTGA in the germline V gene. CDR3 length: 16 amino acids. Between the trimmed V and J ends, which lost 1 base and 6 bases, there was a span of 16 bases. CDR3 protein: CASSLIGPGPLNEQFF. CDR3 nucleotide sequence: TGTGCCAGCAGCTTAATTGGTCCTGGGCCTCTCAATGAGCAGTTCTTC.

The chain recombines TRBV9 with TRBJ2-7; no definite D call. V was shortened by 4 bases and J by 1 base, with 9 bases between the two germline ends. Per germline, CDR1 SGDLS and CDR2 YYNGEE. This CDR3 comprises 13 residues. CDR3 region: CASSPPRSYEQYF. In DNA form, the CDR3 reads TGTGCCAGCAGCCCCCCCCGTTCCTACGAGCAGTACTTC.

This clone showed up many times. The V call is TRBV5-6, the J call TRBJ2-7; weak D call: TRBD2 (5 bases). The CDR3 is 13 amino acids. Per the germline V gene, CDR1 is SGHDT and CDR2 is YYEEEE. The germline V and J ends were trimmed by 5 bases and 5 bases, with 14 bases remaining between them. Here the CDR3 reads CASRSRGSNEQYF. The DNA of the CDR3 is TGTGCCAGCAGGTCACGTGGGAGCAACGAGCAGTACTTC.

The chain couples TRBV30 to TRBJ2-5; 11 bases match TRBD2. V lost 3 bases and J lost 5; bases outside the gene matches: 5. This CDR3 is built from 14 residues. Germline V gives CDR1 GTSNPN, CDR2 SVGIG (reference sequence). The CDR3 bases are TGTGCCTGGAGAATAGCGGGAGGGCAGGAGACCCAGTACTTC. Translated: CAWRIAGGQETQYF.

The rearrangement joins TRBV29-1 to TRBJ1-1, with D perhaps matching TRBD1 (5 bases). This CDR3 has 12 residues. Germline V gene data show CDR1 as SQVTM and CDR2 as ANQGSEA. Trimming pared 5 bases from V and 1 base from J, leaving 8 bases between. DNA of the CDR3: TGCAGCGTTAGTGGGGGGAACACTGAAGCTTTCTTT. Its protein product is CSVSGGNTEAFF.

The V call is TRBV18, the J call TRBJ1-6, with D possibly TRBD1 on 5 matching bases. Trimming shortened V by 4 bases and J by 10 bases, and 26 bases separated the two germline ends. Germline CDR1 is KGHSH and CDR2 is LQKENI. The CDR3 consists of 18 residues. The CDR3 sequence is CASSLKRPETVSKSPLHF. The CDR3 nucleotides read TGTGCCAGCTCACTTAAAAGGCCCGAGACAGTTTCGAAATCACCCCTCCACTTT.

V and J are TRBV27 and TRBJ2-3; D remains ambiguous. Trimming cost V 1 base and J 0 bases, with 14 bases left between them. The CDR3 runs to 17 residues. The germline CDR1 and CDR2 sequences are MNHEY and SMNVEV (reference sequence). CDR3 sequence reads: CASSLLGLTSSTDTQYF. DNA of the CDR3: TGTGCCAGCAGTTTATTAGGGCTAACCTCCAGCACAGATACGCAGTATTTT.

This chain uses TRBV27 with TRBJ1-5; D remains ambiguous. The length of the CDR3 is 14 residues. The V gene's germline CDR1 is MNHEY and CDR2 SMNVEV (reference sequence). Deletions cut 1 base from V and 1 base from J, with 5 bases between. Here the CDR3 DNA reads TGTGCCAGCAGTTTATATTGGAGCAATCAGCCCCAGCATTTT. Residues: CASSLYWSNQPQHF.

The chain has TRBV27 and TRBJ1-1; possibly TRBD1 for D (5 bases). CDR3 length: 16 residues. Germline CDR1 and CDR2: MNHEY and SMNVEV (reference sequence). Trimming cost V 9 bases and J 0 bases, with 20 bases left between them. Here the CDR3 reads CASRKVQGNMNTEAFF. CDR3 nucleotides: TGTGCCAGTCGCAAGGTCCAGGGAAACATGAACACTGAAGCTTTCTTT.

This rearrangement joins TRBV9 to TRBJ2-1, with D tentatively TRBD1 (5 bases). This CDR3 has 14 amino acids. From germline, CDR1 is SGDLS and CDR2 YYNGEE. V lost 0 bases, J lost 6 bases, and 10 bases lay in between. The CDR3: CASSVGGDRNEQFF. Here the CDR3 DNA reads TGTGCCAGCAGCGTAGGGGGCGATCGCAATGAGCAGTTCTTC.

The chain has TRBV30 and TRBJ2-7; 7 positions match TRBD1. Germline-derived CDR1 and CDR2 are GTSNPN and SVGIG (reference sequence). The CDR3 consists of 12 residues. The V gene end was trimmed by 5 bases and the J gene end by 2 bases; junction bases not matched to a gene: 3. CDR3 bases: TGTGCCTGGGCGACAGGGACCTACGAGCAGTACTTC. Residues: CAWATGTYEQYF.

This clone was observed a handful of times. V is TRBV4-2 and J is TRBJ2-7; D may correspond to TRBD1 or TRBD2 (5 bases each). This CDR3 region has 15 residues. V was pared by 3 bases and J by 3 bases, with 15 bases between. Germline lookup yields CDR1 LGHNA and CDR2 YNFKEQ. The CDR3 DNA sequence: TGTGCCAGCAGCCACTCGGACGAGGGGCTCTACGAGCAGTACTTC. Encoded protein: CASSHSDEGLYEQYF.

V gene TRBV18 combines with J gene TRBJ2-7, with D possibly TRBD1 on 7 matching bases. The CDR3 runs to 15 residues. V was trimmed by 2 bases and J by 2 bases, leaving 13 bases between them. Germline loops: CDR1 KGHSH, CDR2 LQKENI. The CDR3 DNA reads TGTGCCAGCTCACCAGAGGAGGGACAGCCCTACGAGCAGTACTTC. As protein: CASSPEEGQPYEQYF.